The clone carrying this TCR beta chain appeared a few times. The sample is drawn from a study of T cell changes during pregnancy in multiple sclerosis. Profiling relied on immunoSEQ multiplex PCR, and the TCRdb table lists in-frame clones only, not all of them. This sample has approximately 33,000 clones; approximately 90% occur once, and the top ten carry roughly 0.46%. The ends were cut back, 4 bases at V and 4 bases at J, with 14 bases in the middle. Germline-derived CDR1 and CDR2 are SGDLS and YYNGEE. There are 15 residues in the CDR3. The chain joins TRBV9 to TRBJ2-2; D gene unclear. The sequenced sample was CD4+ T cells from peripheral blood mononuclear cells, obtained after pregnancy. The TCR originated in a female donor with multiple sclerosis, enrolled in a pregnancy study. DNA of the CDR3: TGTGCCAGCAGCTCCCAAATAGGAGTCACCGGGGAGCTGTTTTTT. This translates into CASSSQIGVTGELFF. The full variable domain, with the rest looked up from reference TRBV9 and TRBJ2-2, is DSGVTQTPKHLITATGQRVTLRCSPRSGDLSVYWYQQSLDQGLQFLIQYYNGEERAKGNILERFSAQQFPDLHSELNLSSLELGDSALYFCASSSQIGVTGELFFGEGSRLTVL.